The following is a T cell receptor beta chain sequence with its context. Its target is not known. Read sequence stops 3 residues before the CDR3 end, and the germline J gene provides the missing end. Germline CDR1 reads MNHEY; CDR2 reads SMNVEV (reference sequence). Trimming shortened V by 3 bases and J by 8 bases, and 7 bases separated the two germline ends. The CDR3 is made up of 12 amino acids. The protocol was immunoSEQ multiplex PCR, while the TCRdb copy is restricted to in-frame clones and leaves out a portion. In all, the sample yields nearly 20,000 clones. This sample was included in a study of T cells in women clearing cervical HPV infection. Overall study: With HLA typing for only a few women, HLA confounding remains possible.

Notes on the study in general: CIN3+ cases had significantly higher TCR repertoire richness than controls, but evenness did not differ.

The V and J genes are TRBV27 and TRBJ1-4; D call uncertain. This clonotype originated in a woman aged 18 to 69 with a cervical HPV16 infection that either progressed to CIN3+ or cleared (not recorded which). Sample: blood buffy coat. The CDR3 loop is CASSLRGEKLFF. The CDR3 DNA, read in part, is TGTGCCAGCAGTTTGCGAGGGGAAAAA.